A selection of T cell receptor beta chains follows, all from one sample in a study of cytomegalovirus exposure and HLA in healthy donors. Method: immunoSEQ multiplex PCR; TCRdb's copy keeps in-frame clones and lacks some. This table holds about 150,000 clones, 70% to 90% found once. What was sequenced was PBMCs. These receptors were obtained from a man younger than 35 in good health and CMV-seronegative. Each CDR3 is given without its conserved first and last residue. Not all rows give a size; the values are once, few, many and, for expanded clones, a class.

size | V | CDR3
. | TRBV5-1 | ASSMQGAGNTIY
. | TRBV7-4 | ASSHEWDRGPRSLEPQH
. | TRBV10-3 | AISVRVKETQY
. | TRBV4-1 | ASSQGGTGIQQQY
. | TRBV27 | ASSLIAGGIDQPQH
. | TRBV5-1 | ASSSGQGAPTNEKLF
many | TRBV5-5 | ASSLRQGTYNEQF
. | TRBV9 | ASRRYGTGGPEAF
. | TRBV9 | ASSVATMGRGNTGELF
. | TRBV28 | ASSFFDRTISEKLF
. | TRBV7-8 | ASSWGQVLANYGYT
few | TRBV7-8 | ASSRQGMDTGELF
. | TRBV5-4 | ASSLGPDNQPQH
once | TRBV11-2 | ASSLDAGDTDTQY
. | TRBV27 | ASSLTGSYYEQY
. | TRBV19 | ASSMAGTGGFHEQY
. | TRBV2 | ASSEAWQATDTQY
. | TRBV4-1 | ASSQERGGPGELF